The 22 T cell receptor beta chains below all came from one sample that was sequenced in a study of OX40 agonist ivuxolimab in advanced cancers. The method was immunoSEQ multiplex PCR; TCRdb's version includes in-frame clones alone and lacks a portion of them. The table records 50,000 to 65,000 clones, approximately 84% of them present only once. This sample comprised CD4+ or CD8+ T cells sorted from blood, obtained in a trial of the OX40 agonist ivuxolimab. The source of these receptors is an adult with an advanced solid tumor such as melanoma, head and neck, liver or kidney cancer.

This chain uses TRBV5-1 with TRBJ2-7; 11 nucleotides line up with TRBD2. V dropped 1 base and J dropped 4; count of bases not matched to a gene: 1. The CDR3 extends over 14 amino acids. Germline CDR1 SGHRS, CDR2 YFSETQ. CDR3 residues: CASSLTSGSYEQYF. The CDR3 DNA sequence: TGCGCCAGCAGCTTGACTAGCGGGAGTTACGAGCAGTACTTC.

The chain joins TRBV7-6 to TRBJ1-4; 7 bases line up with TRBD1. V shed 5 bases and J 7 bases; nucleotides not matched to a gene: 7. Per the germline V gene, CDR1 is SGHVS and CDR2 is FNYEAQ. The CDR3 runs to 14 residues. The CDR3 spells CASSSRQGIEKLFF. CDR3 coding DNA: TGTGCCAGCAGCAGTCGACAGGGCATTGAAAAACTGTTTTTT.

The gene calls are TRBV18 and TRBJ2-7; 7 bases agree with TRBD2. The CDR3 contains 16 residues. V gave up 6 bases and J gave up 0 bases; unmatched junction bases: 11. Germline V lookup: CDR1 KGHSH, CDR2 LQKENI. CDR3 region: CASSPLQRGTSYEQYF. DNA of the CDR3: TGTGCCAGCTCCCCCCTCCAGCGGGGAACCTCCTACGAGCAGTACTTC.

The chain is built from TRBV11-2 and TRBJ2-7; 10 nucleotides align to TRBD1. The germline V gene has CDR1 SGHAT and CDR2 FQNNGV. With V trimmed by 6 bases and J by 9 bases, 11 bases remained unmatched. This CDR3 has 14 residues. CDR3: CASSPGTGDLGQYF. The CDR3 coding sequence is TGTGCCAGCAGTCCAGGGACAGGGGACCTCGGGCAGTACTTC.

The chain employs TRBV7-9 and TRBJ2-3; D possibly uses TRBD1 or TRBD2 (5 bases each). V lost 4 bases and J lost 6, with 8 bases in between. CDR3 length: 12 residues. CDR1 is SEHNR, CDR2 FQNEAQ, per germline (reference sequence). In nucleotides, the CDR3 is TGTGCCAGCAGCTGGGGGATGGATACGCAGTATTTT. Its translation is CASSWGMDTQYF.

The J gene is TRBJ2-1, the V gene TRBV19; weak D call: TRBD2 (7 bases). Germline V CDR1 and CDR2: LNHDA, SQIVND (reference sequence). The CDR3 covers 15 residues. Trimming pared 4 bases from V and 6 bases from J, leaving 16 bases between. The CDR3 protein is CASSTPVGGRNEQFF. In nucleotides, the CDR3 is TGTGCCAGTAGTACCCCTGTGGGGGGGCGCAATGAGCAGTTCTTC.

For the CDR3, the DNA is TGTGCCAGCAGCTTGGGTACTAGCAACTATGGCTACACCTTC. It specifies CASSLGTSNYGYTF. V is TRBV5-8 and J is TRBJ1-2, with D unclear. Germline V gene data show CDR1 as SGHTS and CDR2 as YDEGEE. Trimming removed 0 bases from V and 2 bases from J, with 8 bases in between. The CDR3 has 14 amino acids.

This sequence joins TRBV30 and TRBJ1-1, with D tentatively TRBD1 (6 bases). Trimming pared 0 bases from V and 2 bases from J, leaving 13 bases between. Per germline, CDR1 GTSNPN and CDR2 SVGIG (reference sequence). CDR3 length equals 15 residues. CDR3 amino acids: CAWSVSRQANTEAFF. The CDR3 region has the DNA TGTGCCTGGAGTGTCTCTAGACAGGCTAACACTGAAGCTTTCTTT.

The CDR3 DNA reads as TGTGCCAGCAGCGCCTCTAGCGGGGCCTACTCCCGGTATTTT. Its translation: CASSASSGAYSRYF. The genes are TRBV7-2 and TRBJ2-3, with TRBD2 matching over 9 bases. Per the germline V gene, CDR1 is SGHTA and CDR2 is FQGNSA. The CDR3 runs to 14 residues. Losses at the gene ends were 5 bases for V and 14 bases for J; bases not matched to a gene: 14.

The chain uses TRBV19 and TRBJ2-3, with 10 nucleotides matching TRBD2. The CDR3 is 16 amino acids. Germline V gene lookup returns CDR1 LNHDA and CDR2 SQIVND (reference sequence). The V segment lost 4 bases and the J segment 2 bases; nucleotides outside the gene matches: 6. CDR3 nucleotide sequence: TGTGCCAGTAGTAAGGTAGCGGGGGGACTCACAGATACGCAGTATTTT. Its protein product is CASSKVAGGLTDTQYF.

The rearrangement links TRBV5-6 to TRBJ2-1; D might be TRBD2 (7 bases). The CDR3 has 15 amino acids. Looked up from germline, CDR1 is SGHDT and CDR2 is YYEEEE. V was trimmed by 4 bases and J by 4 bases, leaving 15 bases between them. The CDR3: CASSPLAGAYNEQFF. The CDR3 DNA is TGTGCCAGCAGCCCCCTGGCGGGGGCGTACAATGAGCAGTTCTTC.

The gene calls are TRBV18 and TRBJ2-5, with 7 bases fitting TRBD2. Germline V CDR1 and CDR2: KGHSH, LQKENI. J was trimmed by 2 bases and V by 6 bases; bases with no gene match: 3. The CDR3 spans 13 residues. The DNA of the CDR3 is TGTGCCAGCTCCACTAGCGTACAAGAGACCCAGTACTTC. Protein: CASSTSVQETQYF.

The chain's CDR3 is CASRLTGGDTGELFF. CDR3 DNA: TGTGCCAGCCGCCTTACGGGAGGAGACACCGGGGAGCTGTTTTTT. V is TRBV11-2 and J is TRBJ2-2; TRBD2 matches 7 bases. V was pared by 8 bases and J by 3 bases, with 9 bases of the junction left unmatched. Germline CDR1 reads SGHAT; CDR2 reads FQNNGV. The CDR3 contains 15 residues.

This rearrangement joins TRBV10-3 to TRBJ2-7, with 10 bases aligning to TRBD2. J gave up 0 bases and V 7 bases, and 6 bases lay outside the gene matches. CDR1 and CDR2 from the germline V gene are ENHRY and SYGVKD. The CDR3 spans 15 residues. Here the CDR3 DNA reads TGTGCCATCAACGTAGCGGGGGGTTCCTCCTACGAGCAGTACTTC. Its protein is CAINVAGGSSYEQYF.

CDR3 sequence reads: CASSQASVDTQYF. The CDR3 bases are TGTGCCAGCAGCCAAGCATCAGTGGATACGCAGTATTTT. J is TRBJ2-3 and V is TRBV14, with D unclear. V lost 1 base and J 6 bases, leaving 8 bases between the germline ends. The germline gives CDR1 SGHDN, CDR2 FVKESK. The CDR3 extends over 13 amino acids.

This chain connects TRBV30 to TRBJ1-4; no clear D gene. The CDR3 length is 13 residues. CDR1 and CDR2 from the germline V gene are GTSNPN and SVGIG (reference sequence). V was trimmed by 4 bases and J by 8 bases, leaving 14 bases between them. CDR3 residues: CAWMVDAREKLFF. The DNA for the CDR3 is TGTGCCTGGATGGTGGACGCCCGAGAAAAACTGTTTTTT.

The genes are TRBV19 and TRBJ2-7; no reliable D call. V was shortened by 4 bases and J by 3 bases, with 4 bases between the two germline ends. There are 11 residues in the CDR3. Germline V gene lookup returns CDR1 LNHDA and CDR2 SQIVND (reference sequence). The CDR3 nucleotides read TGTGCCAGTAGTAGGGGCTACGAGCAGTACTTC. Translating gives CASSRGYEQYF.

In this sample, this clone turned up once. This rearrangement joins TRBV7-2 to TRBJ1-1; 8 bases align to TRBD1. Germline CDR1 reads SGHTA; CDR2 reads FQGNSA. V shed 6 bases and J 1 base; nucleotides not matched to a gene: 10. The CDR3 extends over 16 amino acids. The CDR3 region is CASRVDRAGRNTEAFF. As DNA, the CDR3 is TGTGCCAGCAGAGTGGACAGGGCGGGTAGGAACACTGAAGCTTTCTTT.

DNA for the CDR3: TGCGCCAGCAGCCAAGATCCCGGCACAGATACGCAGTATTTT. Encoded protein: CASSQDPGTDTQYF. V is TRBV4-3 and J is TRBJ2-3; D is undetermined. The CDR3 is 14 residues long. Germline assignment: CDR1 LGHNA and CDR2 YSLEER. V was trimmed by 0 bases and J by 1 base, leaving 5 bases between them.

This chain uses TRBV5-1 with TRBJ1-2, with D tentatively TRBD1 (6 bases). Germline values: CDR1 SGHRS, CDR2 YFSETQ. The CDR3 has 12 amino acids. V lost 5 bases and J 5 bases, leaving 10 bases between the germline ends. The CDR3, as DNA: TGCGCCAGCAGAGCAGGACAGTATGGCTACACCTTC. Encoded protein: CASRAGQYGYTF. The full variable domain, completed using reference TRBV5-1 and TRBJ1-2, is KAGVTQTPRYLIKTRGQQVTLSCSPISGHRSVSWYQQTPGQGLQFLFEYFSETQRNKGNFPGRFSGRQFSNSRSEMNVSTLELGDSALYLCASRAGQYGYTFGSGTRLTVV.

This clone is a singleton in its sample. The CDR3 region is CASSQQISGNTIYF. The CDR3 nucleotides read TGTGCCAGTAGTCAACAGATCTCTGGAAACACCATATATTTT. The chain combines TRBV19 with TRBJ1-3, with D unclear. V dropped 5 bases and J dropped 0 bases, with 8 bases sitting between them. The CDR3 runs to 14 residues. The germline V gene has CDR1 LNHDA and CDR2 SQIVND (reference sequence).

The chain carries TRBV23-1 and TRBJ1-1; no clear D. TRBV23-1 has ORF status, its function being uncertain. V lost 2 bases and J lost 7, with 11 bases in between. The CDR3 is 13 residues long. The CDR3: CASSQTDGNEAFF. CDR3 DNA: TGCGCCAGCAGTCAAACCGACGGGAATGAAGCTTTCTTT.